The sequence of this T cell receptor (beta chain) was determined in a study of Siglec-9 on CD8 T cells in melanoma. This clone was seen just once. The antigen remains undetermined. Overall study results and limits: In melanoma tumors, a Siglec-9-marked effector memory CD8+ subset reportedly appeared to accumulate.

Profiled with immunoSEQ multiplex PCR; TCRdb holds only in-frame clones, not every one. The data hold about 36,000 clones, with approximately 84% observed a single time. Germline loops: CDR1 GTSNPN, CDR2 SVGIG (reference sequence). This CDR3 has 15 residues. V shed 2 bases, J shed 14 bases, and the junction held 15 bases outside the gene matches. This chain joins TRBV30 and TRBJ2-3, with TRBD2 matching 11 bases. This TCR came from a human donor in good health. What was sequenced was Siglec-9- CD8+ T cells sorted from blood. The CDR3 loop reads CAWSWLAGGHSSPYF. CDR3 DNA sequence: TGTGCCTGGAGTTGGCTAGCGGGGGGCCATTCATCGCCGTATTTT. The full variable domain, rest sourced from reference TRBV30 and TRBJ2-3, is SQTIHQWPATLVQPVGSPLSLECTVEGTSNPNLYWYRQAAGRGLQLLFYSVGIGQISSEVPQNLSASRPQDRQFILSSKKLLLSDSGFYLCAWSWLAGGHSSPYFGPGTRLTVL.